This passage covers 16 T cell receptor beta chains from one sample sequenced in a study of technical replicates of blood from a few donors. Repertoires were generated with immunoSEQ multiplex PCR, while TCRdb's copy carries only in-frame clones and drops some. The repertoire consists of fewer than 100,000 clones, with 95% occurring once and the leading ten covering 0.2% to 0.25%. The sequenced sample consisted of T cells isolated from PBMCs. All receptors derive from a human donor in good health.

The chain recombines TRBV6-6 with TRBJ2-7; perhaps TRBD2 as D (7 bases). The CDR3 sequence is 14 residues long. The germline CDR1 and CDR2 sequences are MNHNY and SVGAGI (reference sequence). V was trimmed by 0 bases and J by 6 bases, leaving 12 bases between them. CDR3 DNA: TGTGCCAGCAGTTACTCGGGGGGGGCAGGCGAGCAGTACTTC. It encodes CASSYSGGAGEQYF.

This clone was recorded only once. The CDR3 nucleotides are TGTGCCAGCAGTTTATCGAGCAGGGGCCTATATCCAGATACGCAGTATTTT. The encoded protein is CASSLSSRGLYPDTQYF. The rearrangement joins TRBV27 to TRBJ2-3; the D gene is possibly TRBD1 (6 bases). V was pared by 0 bases and J by 4 bases, with 17 bases between. CDR1 and CDR2 from the germline V gene are MNHEY and SMNVEV (reference sequence). CDR3 size: 17 residues.

This clone was seen once. J is TRBJ1-1 and V is TRBV19, with TRBD1 as a possible D gene (5 bases). The V end was cut by 8 bases, the J end by 4 bases, with 14 bases between. Germline values: CDR1 LNHDA, CDR2 SQIVND (reference sequence). This CDR3 comprises 13 residues. DNA for the CDR3: TGTGCCAGTGGGTGGGGCGGGAGCACTGAAGCTTTCTTT. Translation gives CASGWGGSTEAFF.

This clone was seen only once. The gene calls are TRBV11-2 and TRBJ2-7; D ambiguous. The CDR3 consists of 13 residues. Between the trimmed V and J ends, which lost 8 bases and 0 bases, there was a span of 11 bases. Germline CDR1 is SGHAT and CDR2 is FQNNGV. This CDR3 is CASSSRSSYEQYF. The CDR3 region has the DNA TGTGCCAGCTCAAGTAGGAGCTCCTACGAGCAGTACTTC.

V is TRBV27 and J is TRBJ2-1, with 7 bases matching TRBD2. Germline CDR1 is MNHEY and CDR2 is SMNVEV (reference sequence). V was clipped by 5 bases and J by 6 bases; unmatched bases: 4. This CDR3 is 13 amino acids long. The CDR3 spells CASSIGLVNEQFF. The CDR3 DNA sequence: TGTGCCAGCAGTATAGGACTAGTCAATGAGCAGTTCTTC.

The CDR3 reads CASSLGEYTEAFF. For the CDR3, the DNA is TGTGCCAGCAGCTTAGGGGAGTATACTGAAGCTTTCTTT. The chain carries TRBV11-2 and TRBJ1-1, with D unclear. Trimming left V 1 base short and J 5 bases short, with 8 bases between. Germline CDR1 is SGHAT and CDR2 is FQNNGV. The CDR3 loop spans 13 amino acids.

Details on this clone: The junction departs from germline at one end; a sequencing error may be responsible. The J gene is TRBJ2-7, the V gene TRBV5-1; 12 bases map to TRBD1. The CDR3 contains 15 residues. Germline CDR1 and CDR2: SGHRS and YFSETQ. The DNA of the CDR3 is TGCGCCAGCACCTGGGTAGGGACAGGGGGCTGGAGATTGCACTTC. This translates into CASTWVGTGGWRLHF.

A single count supports this clone. V and J are TRBV5-1 and TRBJ1-2; no reliable D call. Germline CDR1 is SGHRS and CDR2 is YFSETQ. This CDR3 region has 17 residues. Trimming left V 2 bases short and J 2 bases short, with 19 bases between. CDR3 nucleotide sequence: TGCGCCAGCAGCTTAATAGACACGACACTTCTCAACTATGGCTACACCTTC. Translation gives CASSLIDTTLLNYGYTF. Full variable domain (rest looked up from reference TRBV5-1 and TRBJ1-2): KAGVTQTPRYLIKTRGQQVTLSCSPISGHRSVSWYQQTPGQGLQFLFEYFSETQRNKGNFPGRFSGRQFSNSRSEMNVSTLELGDSALYLCASSLIDTTLLNYGYTFGSGTRLTVV.

In DNA form, the CDR3 reads TGTGCCAGCAGCTTGTGGGTAGCGGGGTACAATGAGCAGTTCTTC. Translating it yields CASSLWVAGYNEQFF. The chain recombines TRBV5-8 with TRBJ2-1, with TRBD2 matching over 8 bases. Germline trimming cut 1 base from V and 4 bases from J; bases unmatched to any gene: 4. Germline values: CDR1 SGHTS, CDR2 YDEGEE. The CDR3 contains 15 residues.

This chain connects TRBV7-3 to TRBJ2-7; D is possibly TRBD2 (5 bases). CDR1 and CDR2 from the germline V gene are SGHTA and FQGTGA. The CDR3 extends over 16 amino acids. V lost 5 bases and J lost 5, with 22 bases in between. The CDR3 sequence: CASSLVGSVPSHEQYF. For the CDR3, the DNA is TGTGCCAGCAGCCTAGTTGGTAGCGTGCCATCCCACGAGCAGTACTTC.

The V and J genes are TRBV4-1 and TRBJ1-2; D remains unclear. The CDR3 is made up of 13 amino acids. Germline CDR1 is MGHRA and CDR2 is YSYEKL. V dropped 4 bases and J dropped 8 bases, with 14 bases sitting between them. The CDR3 bases are TGCGCCAGCAGCCTCGGGGTTCTGGGGGGCTACACCTTC. Translation gives CASSLGVLGGYTF.

The rearrangement links TRBV27 to TRBJ1-1, with TRBD1 matching 8 bases. The length of the CDR3 is 11 residues. Germline V gene data show CDR1 as MNHEY and CDR2 as SMNVEV (reference sequence). V was pared by 8 bases and J by 7 bases, with 3 bases of the junction left unmatched. CDR3 bases: TGTGCCAGCCAGACAGGGGTTGAAGCTTTCTTT. As protein: CASQTGVEAFF.

The chain joins TRBV7-8 to TRBJ1-2; the D gene is possibly TRBD1 (5 bases). The CDR3 is 15 amino acids. The V gene lost 0 bases and the J gene lost 6 bases, with 14 bases spanning the gap. Per the germline V gene, CDR1 is SGHVS and CDR2 is FQNEAQ. CDR3 nucleotides: TGTGCCAGCAGCTTAGCCGCCCTAGGAGGGGATGGCTACACCTTC. Amino acid sequence: CASSLAALGGDGYTF. The full variable domain, its missing parts supplied by reference TRBV7-8 and TRBJ1-2, is GAGVSQSPRYKVAKRGQDVALRCDPISGHVSLFWYQQALGQGPEFLTYFQNEAQLDKSGLPSDRFFAERPEGSVSTLKIQRTQQEDSAVYLCASSLAALGGDGYTFGSGTRLTVV.

The V and J genes are TRBV6-5 and TRBJ1-2; D possibly corresponds to TRBD1 (5 bases). The germline V gene has CDR1 MNHEY and CDR2 SVGAGI. The CDR3 has 13 residues. Between the trimmed V and J ends, which lost 5 bases and 2 bases, there was a span of 9 bases. CDR3 bases: TGTGCCAGCAGTCGGGCAGGGAACTATGGCTACACCTTC. It is translated as CASSRAGNYGYTF.

The chain recombines TRBV2 with TRBJ2-7, with 9 positions matching TRBD2. This CDR3 is built from 14 residues. V shed 7 bases, J shed 2 bases, and the junction held 6 bases outside the gene matches. Germline V gene sequence: CDR1 SNHLY, CDR2 FYNNEI. The CDR3 region is CASTLTSGPYEQYF. CDR3 in DNA: TGTGCCAGCACCCTGACTAGCGGACCCTACGAGCAGTACTTC.

The chain joins TRBV11-2 to TRBJ2-3; D ambiguous. Germline V gene sequence: CDR1 SGHAT, CDR2 FQNNGV. The CDR3 is made up of 15 amino acids. With 7 bases removed from V and 6 bases from J, the gap between germline ends came to 20 bases. The CDR3 sequence: CASTPLSGHFDTQYF. CDR3 nucleotide sequence: TGTGCCAGCACCCCATTATCTGGGCATTTCGATACGCAGTATTTT.